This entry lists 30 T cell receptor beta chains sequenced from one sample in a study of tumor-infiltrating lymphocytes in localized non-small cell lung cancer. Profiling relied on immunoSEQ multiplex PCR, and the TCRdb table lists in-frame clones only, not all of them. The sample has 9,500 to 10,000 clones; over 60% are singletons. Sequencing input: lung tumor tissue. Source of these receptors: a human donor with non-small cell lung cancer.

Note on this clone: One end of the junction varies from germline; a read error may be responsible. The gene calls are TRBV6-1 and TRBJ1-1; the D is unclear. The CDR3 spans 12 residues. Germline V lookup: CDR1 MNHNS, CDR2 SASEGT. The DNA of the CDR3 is TGTGCCAGCAATGAAATGAACACTGAAGCTTTCTTT. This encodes CASNEMNTEAFF.

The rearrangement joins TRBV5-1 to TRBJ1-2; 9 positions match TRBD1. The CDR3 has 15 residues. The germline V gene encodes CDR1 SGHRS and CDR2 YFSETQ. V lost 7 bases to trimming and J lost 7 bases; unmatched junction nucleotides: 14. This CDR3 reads CASAKGDREFTGYTF. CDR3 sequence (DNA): TGCGCCAGCGCTAAAGGGGACAGGGAATTTACTGGCTACACCTTC. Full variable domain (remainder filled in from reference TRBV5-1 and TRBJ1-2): KAGVTQTPRYLIKTRGQQVTLSCSPISGHRSVSWYQQTPGQGLQFLFEYFSETQRNKGNFPGRFSGRQFSNSRSEMNVSTLELGDSALYLCASAKGDREFTGYTFGSGTRLTVV.

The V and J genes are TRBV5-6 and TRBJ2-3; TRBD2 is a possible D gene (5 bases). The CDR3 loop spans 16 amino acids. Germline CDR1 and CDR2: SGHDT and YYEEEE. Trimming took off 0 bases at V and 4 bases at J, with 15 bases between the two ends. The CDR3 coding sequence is TGTGCCAGCAGCTTGGAGCCGGGTTGGAGGCCAGATACGCAGTATTTT. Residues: CASSLEPGWRPDTQYF.

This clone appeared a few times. CDR3 loop: CASSVMASPLHF. The CDR3 nucleotides are TGTGCCAGCAGCGTAATGGCTTCACCCCTCCACTTT. The V call is TRBV14, the J call TRBJ1-6; D not certain. The CDR3 sequence is 12 residues long. Germline values: CDR1 SGHDN, CDR2 FVKESK. Trimming took off 5 bases at V and 9 bases at J, with 8 bases between the two ends.

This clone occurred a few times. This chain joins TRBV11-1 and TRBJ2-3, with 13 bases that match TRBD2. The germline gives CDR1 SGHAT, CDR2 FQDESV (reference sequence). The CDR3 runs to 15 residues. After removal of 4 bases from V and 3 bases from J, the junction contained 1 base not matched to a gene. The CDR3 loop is CASSSGLAGTDTQYF. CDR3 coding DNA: TGTGCCAGCAGCTCGGGACTAGCGGGGACAGATACGCAGTATTTT. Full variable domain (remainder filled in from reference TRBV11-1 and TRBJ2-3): EAEVAQSPRYKITEKSQAVAFWCDPISGHATLYWYRQILGQGPELLVQFQDESVVDDSQLPKDRFSAERLKGVDSTLKIQPAELGDSAMYLCASSSGLAGTDTQYFGPGTRLTVL.

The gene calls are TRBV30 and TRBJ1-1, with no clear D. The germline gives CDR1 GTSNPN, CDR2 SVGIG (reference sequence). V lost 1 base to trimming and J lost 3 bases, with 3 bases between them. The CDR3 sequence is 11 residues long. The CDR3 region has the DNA TGTGCCTGGAGTGCCTACACTGAAGCTTTCTTT. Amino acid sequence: CAWSAYTEAFF.

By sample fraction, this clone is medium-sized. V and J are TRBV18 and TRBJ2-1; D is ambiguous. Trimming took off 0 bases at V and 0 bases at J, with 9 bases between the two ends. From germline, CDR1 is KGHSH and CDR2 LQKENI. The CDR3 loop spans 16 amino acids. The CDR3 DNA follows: TGTGCCAGCTCACCACCTGGTAGGAGCTCCTACAATGAGCAGTTCTTC. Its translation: CASSPPGRSSYNEQFF.

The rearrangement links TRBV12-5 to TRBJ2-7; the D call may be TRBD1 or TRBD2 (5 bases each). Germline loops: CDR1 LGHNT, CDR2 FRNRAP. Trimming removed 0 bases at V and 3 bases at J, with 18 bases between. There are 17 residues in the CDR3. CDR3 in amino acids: CASGLVLRDGDFYEQYF. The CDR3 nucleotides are TGTGCTAGTGGTTTGGTCCTCCGGGACGGAGACTTCTACGAGCAGTACTTC.

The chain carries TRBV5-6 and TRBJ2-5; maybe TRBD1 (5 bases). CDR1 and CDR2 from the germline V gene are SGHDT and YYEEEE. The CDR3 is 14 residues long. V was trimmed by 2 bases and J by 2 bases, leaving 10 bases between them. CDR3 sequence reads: CASSFRQGQETQYF. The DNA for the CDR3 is TGTGCCAGCAGCTTCCGGCAGGGACAAGAGACCCAGTACTTC. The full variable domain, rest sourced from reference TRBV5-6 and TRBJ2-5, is DAGVTQSPTHLIKTRGQQVTLRCSPKSGHDTVSWYQQALGQGPQFIFQYYEEEERQRGNFPDRFSGHQFPNYSSELNVNALLLGDSALYLCASSFRQGQETQYFGPGTRLLVL.

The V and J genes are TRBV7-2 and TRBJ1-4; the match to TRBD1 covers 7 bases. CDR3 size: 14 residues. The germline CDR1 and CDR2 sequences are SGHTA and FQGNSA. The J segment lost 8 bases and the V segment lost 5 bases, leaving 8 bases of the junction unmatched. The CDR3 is CASSGDSPREKLFF. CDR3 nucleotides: TGTGCCAGCAGCGGGGACAGCCCTAGAGAAAAACTGTTTTTT.

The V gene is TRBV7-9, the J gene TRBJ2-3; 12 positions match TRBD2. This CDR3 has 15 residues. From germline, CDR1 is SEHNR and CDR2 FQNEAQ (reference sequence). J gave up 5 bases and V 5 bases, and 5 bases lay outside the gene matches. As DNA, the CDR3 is TGTGCCAGCAGCCTACTAGCGGGGGGAGGAGATACGCAGTATTTT. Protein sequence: CASSLLAGGGDTQYF.

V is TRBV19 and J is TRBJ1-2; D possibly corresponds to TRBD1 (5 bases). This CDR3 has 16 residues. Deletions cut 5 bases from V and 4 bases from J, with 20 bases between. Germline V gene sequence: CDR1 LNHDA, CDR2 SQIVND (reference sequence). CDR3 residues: CASSGAGVDKFYGYTF. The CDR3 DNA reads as TGTGCCAGTAGTGGGGCAGGTGTGGATAAGTTCTATGGCTACACCTTC.

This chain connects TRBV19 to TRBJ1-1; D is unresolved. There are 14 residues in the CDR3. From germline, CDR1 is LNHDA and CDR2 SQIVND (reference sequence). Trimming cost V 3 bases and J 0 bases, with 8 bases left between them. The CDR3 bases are TGTGCCAGTAGTATGGATTGGGTGAACACTGAAGCTTTCTTT. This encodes CASSMDWVNTEAFF.

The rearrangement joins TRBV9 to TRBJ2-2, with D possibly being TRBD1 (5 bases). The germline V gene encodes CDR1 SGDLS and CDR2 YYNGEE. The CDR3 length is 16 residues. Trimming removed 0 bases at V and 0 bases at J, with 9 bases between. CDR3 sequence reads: CASSVAWGSNTGELFF. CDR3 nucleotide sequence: TGTGCCAGCAGCGTAGCCTGGGGCTCGAACACCGGGGAGCTGTTTTTT. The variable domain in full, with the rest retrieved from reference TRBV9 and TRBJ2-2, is DSGVTQTPKHLITATGQRVTLRCSPRSGDLSVYWYQQSLDQGLQFLIQYYNGEERAKGNILERFSAQQFPDLHSELNLSSLELGDSALYFCASSVAWGSNTGELFFGEGSRLTVL.

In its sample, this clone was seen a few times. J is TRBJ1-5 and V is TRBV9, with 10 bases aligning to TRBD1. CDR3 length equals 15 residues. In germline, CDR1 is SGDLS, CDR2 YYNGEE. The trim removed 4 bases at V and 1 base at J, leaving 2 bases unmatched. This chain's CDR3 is CASSRTGGSNQPQHF. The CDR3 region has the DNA TGTGCCAGCAGCAGGACAGGGGGGAGCAATCAGCCCCAGCATTTT. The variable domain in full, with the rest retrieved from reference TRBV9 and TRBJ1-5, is DSGVTQTPKHLITATGQRVTLRCSPRSGDLSVYWYQQSLDQGLQFLIQYYNGEERAKGNILERFSAQQFPDLHSELNLSSLELGDSALYFCASSRTGGSNQPQHFGDGTRLSIL.

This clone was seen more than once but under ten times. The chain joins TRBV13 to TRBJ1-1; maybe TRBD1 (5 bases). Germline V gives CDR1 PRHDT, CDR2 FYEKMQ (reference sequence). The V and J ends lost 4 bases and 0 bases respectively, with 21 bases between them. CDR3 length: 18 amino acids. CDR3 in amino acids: CASSSGQGAYLMNTEAFF. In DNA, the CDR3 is TGTGCCAGCAGCTCTGGGCAGGGAGCTTACCTCATGAACACTGAAGCTTTCTTT.

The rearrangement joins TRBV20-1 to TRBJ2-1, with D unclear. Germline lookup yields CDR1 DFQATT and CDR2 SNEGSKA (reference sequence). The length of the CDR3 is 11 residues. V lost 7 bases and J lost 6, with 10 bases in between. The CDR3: CSVPGPNEQFF. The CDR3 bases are TGCAGTGTACCAGGTCCCAATGAGCAGTTCTTC.

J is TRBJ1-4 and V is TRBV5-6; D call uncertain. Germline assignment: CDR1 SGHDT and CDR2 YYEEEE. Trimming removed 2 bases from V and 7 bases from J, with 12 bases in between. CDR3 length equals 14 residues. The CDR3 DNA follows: TGTGCCAGCAGCTTTTGGGAGGTCGGTGAAAAACTGTTTTTT. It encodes CASSFWEVGEKLFF.

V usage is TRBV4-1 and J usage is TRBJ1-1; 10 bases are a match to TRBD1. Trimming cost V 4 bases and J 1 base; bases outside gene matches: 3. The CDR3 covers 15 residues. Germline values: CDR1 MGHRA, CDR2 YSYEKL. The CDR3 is CASSPGDRGNTEAFF. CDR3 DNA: TGCGCCAGCAGCCCTGGGGACAGGGGGAACACTGAAGCTTTCTTT.

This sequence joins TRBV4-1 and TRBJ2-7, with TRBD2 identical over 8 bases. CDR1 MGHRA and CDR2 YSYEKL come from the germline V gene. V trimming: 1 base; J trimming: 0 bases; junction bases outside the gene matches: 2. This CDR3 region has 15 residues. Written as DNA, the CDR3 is TGCGCCAGCAGCCAAGTGGGACTAGGCTCCTACGAGCAGTACTTC. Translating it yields CASSQVGLGSYEQYF.

The CDR3 DNA reads as TGTGCCAGCAGCGTAGAGACAGGGGACTTCTATGGCTACACCTTC. Its translation: CASSVETGDFYGYTF. The chain links TRBV9 to TRBJ1-2; 8 nucleotides align to TRBD1. This CDR3 spans 15 amino acids. Germline CDR1 SGDLS, CDR2 YYNGEE. J gave up 4 bases and V 0 bases, and 5 bases lay outside the gene matches. Based on the CDR3 plus reference TRBV9 and TRBJ1-2, the full variable domain is DSGVTQTPKHLITATGQRVTLRCSPRSGDLSVYWYQQSLDQGLQFLIQYYNGEERAKGNILERFSAQQFPDLHSELNLSSLELGDSALYFCASSVETGDFYGYTFGSGTRLTVV.

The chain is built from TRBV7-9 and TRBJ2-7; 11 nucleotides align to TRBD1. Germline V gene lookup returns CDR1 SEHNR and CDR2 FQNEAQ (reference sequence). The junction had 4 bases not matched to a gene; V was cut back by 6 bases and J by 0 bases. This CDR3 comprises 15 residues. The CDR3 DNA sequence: TGTGCCAGCAGTCGGACAGGGGGCAGCTCCTACGAGCAGTACTTC. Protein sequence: CASSRTGGSSYEQYF.

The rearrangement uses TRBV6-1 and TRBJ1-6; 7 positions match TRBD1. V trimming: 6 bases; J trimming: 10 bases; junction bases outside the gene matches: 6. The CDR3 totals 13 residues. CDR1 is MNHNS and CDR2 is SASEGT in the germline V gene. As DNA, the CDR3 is TGTGCCAGCAGCCTTGACAGGGACTCACCCCTCCACTTT. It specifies CASSLDRDSPLHF.

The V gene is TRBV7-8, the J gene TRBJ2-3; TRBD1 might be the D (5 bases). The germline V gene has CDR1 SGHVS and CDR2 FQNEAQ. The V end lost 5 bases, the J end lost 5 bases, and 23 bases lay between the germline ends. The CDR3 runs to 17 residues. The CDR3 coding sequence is TGTGCCAGCAGCCCATACCTCATACCCCTAAGGGGAGATACGCAGTATTTT. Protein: CASSPYLIPLRGDTQYF. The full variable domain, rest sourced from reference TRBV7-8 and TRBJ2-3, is GAGVSQSPRYKVAKRGQDVALRCDPISGHVSLFWYQQALGQGPEFLTYFQNEAQLDKSGLPSDRFFAERPEGSVSTLKIQRTQQEDSAVYLCASSPYLIPLRGDTQYFGPGTRLTVL.

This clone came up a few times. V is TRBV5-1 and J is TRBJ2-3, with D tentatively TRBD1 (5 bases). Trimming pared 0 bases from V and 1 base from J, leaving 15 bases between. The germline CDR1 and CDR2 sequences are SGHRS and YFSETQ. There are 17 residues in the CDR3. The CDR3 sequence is CASSLVAGPSRTDTQYF. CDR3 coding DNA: TGCGCCAGCAGCTTGGTAGCAGGGCCCTCTCGCACAGATACGCAGTATTTT.

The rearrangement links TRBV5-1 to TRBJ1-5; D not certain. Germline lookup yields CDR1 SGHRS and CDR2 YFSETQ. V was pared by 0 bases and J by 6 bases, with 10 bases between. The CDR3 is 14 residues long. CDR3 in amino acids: CASSLGEGGQPQHF. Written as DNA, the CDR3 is TGCGCCAGCAGCTTGGGCGAGGGAGGTCAGCCCCAGCATTTT.

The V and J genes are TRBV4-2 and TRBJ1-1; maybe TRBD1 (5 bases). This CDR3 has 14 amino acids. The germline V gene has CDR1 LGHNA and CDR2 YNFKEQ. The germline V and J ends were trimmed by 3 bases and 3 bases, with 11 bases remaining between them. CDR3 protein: CASSHLEGDTEAFF. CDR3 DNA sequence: TGTGCCAGCAGCCACCTTGAAGGGGACACTGAAGCTTTCTTT.

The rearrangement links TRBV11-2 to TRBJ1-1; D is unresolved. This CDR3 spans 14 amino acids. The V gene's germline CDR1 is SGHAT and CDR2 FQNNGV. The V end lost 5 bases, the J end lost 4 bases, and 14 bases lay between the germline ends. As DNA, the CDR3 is TGTGCCAGCAGCCCACGAACGTACGGCACTGAAGCTTTCTTT. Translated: CASSPRTYGTEAFF.

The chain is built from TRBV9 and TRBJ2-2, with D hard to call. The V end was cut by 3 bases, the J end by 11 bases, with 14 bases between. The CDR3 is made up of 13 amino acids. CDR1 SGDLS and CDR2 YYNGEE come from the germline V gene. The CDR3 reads CASSGQEGTELFF. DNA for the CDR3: TGTGCCAGCAGCGGCCAGGAAGGAACCGAGCTGTTTTTT.

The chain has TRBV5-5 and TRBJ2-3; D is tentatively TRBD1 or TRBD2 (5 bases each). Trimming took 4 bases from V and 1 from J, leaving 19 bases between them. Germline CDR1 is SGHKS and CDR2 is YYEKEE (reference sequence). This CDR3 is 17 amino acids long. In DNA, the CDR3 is TGTGCCAGCAGCCTTGGGGGATACTCACAGGGCACAGATACGCAGTATTTT. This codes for CASSLGGYSQGTDTQYF.